This TCR beta chain derives from a study of T cell changes during pregnancy in multiple sclerosis. Profiled with immunoSEQ multiplex PCR; TCRdb holds only in-frame clones, not every one. The sample shows some 48,000 clones, roughly nine tenths of them seen only once. The CDR3 totals 15 residues. V lost 2 bases, J lost 0 bases, and 8 bases lay in between. Germline values: CDR1 KGHSH, CDR2 LQKENI. This sequence joins TRBV18 and TRBJ1-3, with D unclear. The source was CD8+ T cells from peripheral blood mononuclear cells, collected in the second trimester of pregnancy. This clonotype originated in a female donor with multiple sclerosis, enrolled in a pregnancy study. In nucleotides, the CDR3 is TGTGCCAGCTCACCAGCTCCTACCTCTGGAAACACCATATATTTT. It yields the protein CASSPAPTSGNTIYF.